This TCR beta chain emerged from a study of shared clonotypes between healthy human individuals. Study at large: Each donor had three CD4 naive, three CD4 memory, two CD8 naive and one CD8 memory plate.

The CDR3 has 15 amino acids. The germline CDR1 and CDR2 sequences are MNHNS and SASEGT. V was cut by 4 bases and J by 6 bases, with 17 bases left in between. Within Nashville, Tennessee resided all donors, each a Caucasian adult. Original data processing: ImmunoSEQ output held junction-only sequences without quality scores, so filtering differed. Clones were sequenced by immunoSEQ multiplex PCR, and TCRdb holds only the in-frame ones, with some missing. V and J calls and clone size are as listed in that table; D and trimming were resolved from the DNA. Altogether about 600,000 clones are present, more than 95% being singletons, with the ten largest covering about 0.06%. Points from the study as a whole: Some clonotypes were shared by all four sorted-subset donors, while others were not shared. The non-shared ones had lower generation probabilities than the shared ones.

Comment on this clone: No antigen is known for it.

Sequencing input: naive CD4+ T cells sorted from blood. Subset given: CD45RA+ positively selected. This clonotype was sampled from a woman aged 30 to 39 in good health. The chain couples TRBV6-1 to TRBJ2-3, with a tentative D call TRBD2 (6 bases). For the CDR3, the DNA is TGTGCCAGCAGTGGGAAAAAGACTAGTAGCGATACGCAGTATTTT. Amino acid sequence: CASSGKKTSSDTQYF.